This TCR beta chain was sequenced during a study of T cells after yellow fever vaccination. Findings of the study overall: Once the booster was given, most primary-vaccination clones reappeared, at about 97% for CD4 and more than 85% for CD8.

In this sample, this clonotype turned up a few times. Its antigen is unidentified. Template switching by 5'RACE produced TCR cDNA, adding a universal primer site and UMIs. TCRdb re-called the 5' RACE reads through MiXCR, storing one row per CDR3 protein. The sample holds approximately 250,000 distinct CDR3 sequences, 6.5% to 7.5% seen once. Germline CDR1 SGHDN, CDR2 FVKESK. Trimming took off 4 bases at V and 0 bases at J, with 9 bases between the two ends. The CDR3 is 14 residues long. The material sequenced was CD4+ T cells sorted from PBMCs, taken on the day of the yellow fever booster vaccination. This sequence originates from a man younger than 40 who received the YFV17D yellow fever vaccine. The rearrangement uses TRBV14 and TRBJ1-1; D gene ambiguous. The CDR3 is CASSRLGLNTEAFF. The CDR3 region has the DNA TGTGCCAGCAGCCGGCTGGGATTGAACACTGAAGCTTTCTTT.